This entry describes one TCR beta chain. Brentuximab vedotin exposure varied among the patients, all of whom had relapsed after autologous stem cell transplantation. The assay was immunoSEQ multiplex PCR, and TCRdb's table has in-frame clones only and misses some. The sample holds tens of thousands of clones, 75% to 90% seen once. The data derive from a study of PD-1 blockade in classical Hodgkin lymphoma. This receptor was obtained from a human donor with classical Hodgkin lymphoma. The sample here was peripheral blood mononuclear cells (PBMCs), taken at baseline.

CDR3 loop: CSGVVGVSGSLRGYTF. Written as DNA, the CDR3 is TGCAGCGGTGTTGTGGGTGTCTCGGGATCTCTTAGAGGCTACACCTTC. The chain recombines TRBV29-1 with TRBJ1-2; the D is unclear. Germline-derived CDR1 and CDR2 are SQVTM and ANQGSEA. The CDR3 sequence is 16 residues long. Trimming took 7 bases from V and 8 from J, leaving 29 bases between them. The full variable domain, rest sourced from reference TRBV29-1 and TRBJ1-2, is SAVISQKPSRDICQRGTSLTIQCQVDSQVTMMFWYRQQPGQSLTLIATANQGSEATYESGFVIDKFPISRPNLTFSTLTVSNMSPEDSSIYLCSGVVGVSGSLRGYTFGSGTRLTVV.